These 8 T cell receptor beta chains came from one sample sequenced in a study of T cell repertoires in cytomegalovirus infection. TCRdb redid the calling of the reads with MiXCR, one entry per CDR3 protein. The top ten hold more than 10% of the sample, which has hundreds of thousands of distinct CDR3 sequences, roughly 16% seen once. Sequencing input: PBMCs. The receptor source for this set is a human donor in good health (CMV status not recorded). Some clones in this sample may be carry-over from other donors' samples.

The sample holds many counts of this clonotype. The V gene is TRBV28, the J gene TRBJ2-3; TRBD1 might be the D (5 bases). The CDR3 covers 17 residues. Trimming took 6 bases from V and 4 from J, leaving 23 bases between them. Germline V gene data show CDR1 as MDHEN and CDR2 as SYDVKM. The CDR3 here is CASRPATHGKGPDTQYF. CDR3 nucleotides: TGTGCCAGCAGACCCGCCACCCACGGAAAGGGGCCAGATACGCAGTATTTT. The full variable domain, its missing parts supplied by reference TRBV28 and TRBJ2-3, is DVKVTQSSRYLVKRTGEKVFLECVQDMDHENMFWYRQDPGLGLRLIYFSYDVKMKEKGDIPEGYSVSREKKERFSLILESASTNQTSMYLCASRPATHGKGPDTQYFGPGTRLTVL.

This clonotype was counted between two and nine times. This chain uses TRBV28 with TRBJ1-6; TRBD1 is a possible D gene (5 bases). CDR1 is MDHEN and CDR2 is SYDVKM in the germline V gene. V lost 6 bases and J 7 bases, leaving 16 bases between the germline ends. CDR3 length: 15 amino acids. The CDR3 sequence: CASSHGGWGNSPLHF. In DNA, the CDR3 is TGTGCCAGCAGCCATGGAGGGTGGGGGAATTCACCCCTCCACTTT.

This clonotype appeared many times. The rearrangement joins TRBV7-2 to TRBJ1-3; a weak D match, TRBD1 (6 bases). Germline V gene data show CDR1 as SGHTA and CDR2 as FQGNSA. V lost 1 base and J lost 9, with 19 bases in between. The CDR3 runs to 16 residues. The CDR3 protein is CASSLGDGGLGSTIYF. The CDR3 nucleotides read TGTGCCAGCAGCTTAGGGGACGGGGGCCTCGGTTCCACCATATATTTT.

V and J are TRBV5-3 and TRBJ2-2; D possibly corresponds to TRBD2 (5 bases). TRBV5-3 carries the ORF label, with uncertain function. The V gene lost 10 bases and the J gene lost 5 bases, with 15 bases spanning the gap. CDR3 length: 13 amino acids. CDR3 coding DNA: TGTGCCCCCGGGCGTCGCGGGACCGGGGAGCTGTTTTTT. This encodes CAPGRRGTGELFF.

This clonotype appeared many times. This chain connects TRBV7-8 to TRBJ2-5; 7 bases line up with TRBD1. This CDR3 is 15 amino acids long. Germline-derived CDR1 and CDR2 are SGHVS and FQNEAQ. The ends lost 5 bases at V and 2 bases at J; junction bases unmatched: 8. The CDR3 here is CASSRTQGRQETQYF. CDR3 nucleotides: TGTGCCAGCAGCCGAACACAGGGGAGACAAGAGACCCAGTACTTC.

The chain uses TRBV27 and TRBJ1-5; D uncertain. Germline CDR1 is MNHEY and CDR2 is SMNVEV (reference sequence). Trimming stripped 5 bases from V and 6 bases from J, with 11 bases between. CDR3 length: 13 residues. The CDR3 protein is CASSRVAGQPQHF. The CDR3 nucleotides read TGTGCCAGCAGTCGAGTCGCGGGTCAGCCCCAGCATTTT.

This clonotype was counted a few times. V and J are TRBV11-1 and TRBJ2-7; the match to TRBD2 covers 8 bases. J gave up 2 bases and V 6 bases, and 6 bases lay outside the gene matches. CDR3 size: 14 residues. Germline loops: CDR1 SGHAT, CDR2 FQDESV (reference sequence). The CDR3: CASSYGRGPYEQYF. The CDR3 DNA sequence: TGTGCCAGCAGTTACGGGAGGGGCCCCTACGAGCAGTACTTC.

This clonotype was counted between two and nine times. The CDR3 DNA follows: TGTGCCAGCCTGACCCGATCGTCTGGGCAGAAGCAGTACTTC. Translation: CASLTRSSGQKQYF. V gene TRBV6-2 or TRBV6-3 combines with J gene TRBJ2-7, with unresolved D. The CDR3 loop spans 14 amino acids. The V gene's germline CDR1 is MNHEY and CDR2 SVGEGT. V dropped 8 bases and J dropped 8 bases, with 22 bases sitting between them.